This T cell receptor beta chain derives from a study of T cell changes during pregnancy in multiple sclerosis. Germline V CDR1 and CDR2: MNHEY, SMNVEV (reference sequence). With 2 bases removed from V and 3 bases from J, the gap between germline ends came to 8 bases. The CDR3 sequence is 13 residues long. The data were produced by immunoSEQ multiplex PCR, yet TCRdb's version contains in-frame clones alone and is incomplete. This table holds over 50,000 clones, roughly 90% found once. This TCR was recovered from a female donor with multiple sclerosis, enrolled in a pregnancy study. This rearrangement joins TRBV27 to TRBJ2-7; D ambiguous. The specimen comprised CD4+ T cells from peripheral blood mononuclear cells, sampled after pregnancy. The CDR3 nucleotides read TGTGCCAGCAGTTTAGATGAACACTACGAGCAGTACTTC. As protein: CASSLDEHYEQYF.